The rows below give T cell receptor beta chains drawn from one sample of a study of blood T cell repertoires in COVID-19. TCRdb's copy holds only in-frame clones and misses some; the assay was immunoSEQ multiplex PCR. The sample shows around 290,000 clones, 75% to 90% of them seen only once. Sequencing was carried out using peripheral blood. The source of these receptors is a man aged 35 to 55 with acute or convalescent COVID-19. Each CDR3 is given with its conserved first and last residue. A D gene is named only where the DNA matches it firmly. The size of a clone is reported for some rows only, either as once, few or many, or as a class for expanded clones.

>.|TRBD1|TRBV5-1|TRBJ1-1|14
TGCGCCAGCAGCTCCCTCCAGGGGGGAACTGAAGCTTTCTTT
CASSSLQGGTEAFF
>.|.|TRBV11-2|TRBJ2-7|11
TGTGCCAGCAGCCCAGGGGTCGAGCAGTACTTC
CASSPGVEQYF
>.|TRBD1|TRBV4-1|TRBJ2-7|15
TGCGCCAGCAGCCAAGCTACAGGGGTATTTTACGAGCAGTACTTC
CASSQATGVFYEQYF
>.|.|TRBV5-6|TRBJ2-7|16
TGTGCCAGCAGCAGAACGTTAGCGAATCTTCGATTCGAGCAGTACTTC
CASSRTLANLRFEQYF
>.|.|TRBV5-1|TRBJ1-2|14
TGCGCCAGCAGCTTGTTCGACAGGAACTATGGCTACACCTTC
CASSLFDRNYGYTF
>many|TRBD1|TRBV6-5|TRBJ1-1|14
TGTGCCAGCAGTTACTACAGGGGGAACACTGAAGCTTTCTTT
CASSYYRGNTEAFF
>.|.|TRBV11-2|TRBJ1-1|13
TGTGCCAGCAGCTTAGCTTCTCAGGGGCCAGCTTTCTTT
CASSLASQGPAFF
>.|TRBD2|TRBV6-5|TRBJ2-2|15
TGTGCCAGCAGGGGAATTAGCGGGGGAGCCGGGGAGCTGTTTTTT
CASRGISGGAGELFF
>.|.|TRBV2|TRBJ1-1|15
TGTGCCAGCAGCTCCCTAGGAGGGGCAAACACTGAAGCTTTCTTT
CASSSLGGANTEAFF
>once|TRBD2|TRBV7-6|TRBJ2-7|16
TGTGCCAGCAGCTTAGGGGGAGCGGGGGGGACCTACGAGCAGTACTTC
CASSLGGAGGTYEQYF
>.|TRBD1|TRBV5-1|TRBJ2-2|18
TGCGCCAGCAGCATCCGAGGACAGGGGCACGCGAACACCGGGGAGCTGTTTTTT
CASSIRGQGHANTGELFF
>once|.|TRBV7-8|TRBJ1-1|11
TGTGCCAGCAGCCGGGACATCCGGGCTTTCTTT
CASSRDIRAFF
>.|.|TRBV3-1/TRBV3-2|TRBJ1-1|13
TGTGCCAGCAGTACCTACTTGAACACTGAAGCTTTCTTT
CASSTYLNTEAFF
>.|TRBD1|TRBV19|TRBJ1-2|14
TGTGCCAGTAGTTTGTACAGGGGAGTCGAGGGCTACACCTTC
CASSLYRGVEGYTF
>.|TRBD1|TRBV2|TRBJ1-1|15
TGTGCCAGCAGTGCTGGAGGGACAGGGGGAACTGAAGCTTTCTTT
CASSAGGTGGTEAFF
>.|.|TRBV7-8|TRBJ1-1|12
TGTGCCAGCAGCTTAGCGGGCCGGCAAGCTTTCTTT
CASSLAGRQAFF
>.|.|TRBV14|TRBJ2-7|15
TGTGCCAGCAGCCAAGTAATAGGCCAGGCCTACGAGCAGTACTTC
CASSQVIGQAYEQYF
>once|.|TRBV18|TRBJ2-2|13
TGTGCCAGCTCGCAGTCTCAGGACGGGGAGCTGTTTTTT
CASSQSQDGELFF
>.|.|TRBV19|TRBJ1-1|14
TGTGCCAGTAGACAGGCGCCAATGAACACTGAAGCTTTCTTT
CASRQAPMNTEAFF
>.|.|TRBV7-8|TRBJ1-2|17
TGTGCCAGCAGCTCCCCGGGGTCCGGACTTATACACTATGGCTACACCTTC
CASSSPGSGLIHYGYTF
>.|.|TRBV11-1|TRBJ1-1|13
TGTGCCAGCAGCTTAGGTAGAAGTACTGAAGCTTTCTTT
CASSLGRSTEAFF
>.|.|TRBV10-3|TRBJ1-1|12
TGTGCCATCATGAACTTGAACACTGAAGCTTTCTTT
CAIMNLNTEAFF
>few|.|TRBV6-5|TRBJ1-1|13
TGTGCCAGCAGTCCCCCAGGGTACACTGAAGCTTTCTTT
CASSPPGYTEAFF
>.|TRBD2|TRBV25-1|TRBJ2-3|12
TGTGCCATCGGCGGGAGGGCAGATACGCAGTATTTT
CAIGGRADTQYF
>.|.|TRBV18|TRBJ2-1|15
TGTGCCAGCTCACCAGGTCCAGGTGGTTACAATGAGCAGTTCTTC
CASSPGPGGYNEQFF
>.|.|TRBV11-2|TRBJ2-5|14
TGTGCCAGCAGCTTCCGGGGGAACCAAGAGACCCAGTACTTC
CASSFRGNQETQYF
>.|TRBD1|TRBV12-3/TRBV12-4|TRBJ1-1|12
TGTGCCAGCAGTGCATGGGACAGGTGGGCTTTCTTT
CASSAWDRWAFF
>.|.|TRBV7-3|TRBJ1-1|13
TGTGCCAGCAGCCGGACTGATAACACTGAAGCTTTCTTT
CASSRTDNTEAFF
>.|.|TRBV27|TRBJ1-1|14
TGTGCCAGCAGTGACGGGACACTGAACACTGAAGCTTTCTTT
CASSDGTLNTEAFF
>.|.|TRBV29-1|TRBJ2-3|15
TGCAGCGTTGCTGAGGAGGGCAGCAGCACAGATACGCAGTATTTT
CSVAEEGSSTDTQYF
>.|TRBD2|TRBV24-1|TRBJ2-1|15
TGTGCCACCAGTGACCCGCTAGTCCCGGGAGGTGAGCAGTTCTTC
CATSDPLVPGGEQFF
>.|.|TRBV10-1|TRBJ2-1|14
TGCGCCAGCAGTGAGTTCATCGGAGCTGGAGAGCAGTTCTTC
CASSEFIGAGEQFF
>.|TRBD1|TRBV5-4|TRBJ2-3|15
TGTGCCAGCAGCTTCGTGACAGGGGGCGGAGATACGCAGTATTTT
CASSFVTGGGDTQYF
>.|TRBD1|TRBV6-5|TRBJ2-7|14
TGTGCCAGCAGTTACGGGACAGGGGTCTACGAGCAGTACTTC
CASSYGTGVYEQYF
>.|TRBD1|TRBV5-1|TRBJ2-3|15
TGCGCCAGCAGCTTGGCGGCAGGGGGCCCAGATACGCAGTATTTT
CASSLAAGGPDTQYF
>.|TRBD2|TRBV6-2/TRBV6-3|TRBJ2-2|14
TGTGCCAGCAGTTACGCCGGGGGGGCCGGGGAGCTGTTTTTT
CASSYAGGAGELFF
>.|.|TRBV7-2|TRBJ1-1|14
TGTGCCAGCAGCTTAAGGCAGGGGTATAGTGAAGCTTTCTTT
CASSLRQGYSEAFF
>.|.|TRBV14|TRBJ2-1|16
TGTGCCAGCAGCCAACCGGGACACATCTCCTACAATGAGCAGTTCTTC
CASSQPGHISYNEQFF
>.|.|TRBV4-1|TRBJ2-3|16
TGCGCCAGCAGCCAAGCCGCGGGGAAGCATGGAGATACGCAGTATTTT
CASSQAAGKHGDTQYF
>.|.|TRBV5-8|TRBJ1-2|17
TGTGCCAGCAGCTGGGAGGGAAGACAGGCGAACCTTTATGGCTACACCTTC
CASSWEGRQANLYGYTF
>.|.|TRBV7-9|TRBJ2-2|17
TGTGCCAGCAGCATTCCCGAAGGGCAGGGTTACACCGGGGAGCTGTTTTTT
CASSIPEGQGYTGELFF
>.|.|TRBV5-4|TRBJ2-5|14
TGTGCCAGCAGCTTGGCCGGTGTCGGAGAGACCCAGTACTTC
CASSLAGVGETQYF
>.|.|TRBV10-3|TRBJ1-1|13
TGTGCCATCAGGGACCACGGGGACACTGAAGCTTTCTTT
CAIRDHGDTEAFF
>.|.|TRBV9|TRBJ1-6|13
TGTGCCAGCAGCCCAGGACAGATTTCACCCCTCCACTTT
CASSPGQISPLHF
>.|.|TRBV5-1|TRBJ1-3|15
TGCGCCAGCAGCTCAGCCCCGGGGTCTGGAAACACCATATATTTT
CASSSAPGSGNTIYF
>.|TRBD2|TRBV7-7|TRBJ2-1|14
TGTGCCAGCAGCTTAGTGGCGGGAGAAGGGGAGCAGTTCTTC
CASSLVAGEGEQFF
>.|.|TRBV3-1/TRBV3-2|TRBJ2-1|11
TGTGCCAGCACCCTAAGCAATGAGCAGTTCTTC
CASTLSNEQFF
>.|TRBD1|TRBV6-1|TRBJ2-2|16
TGTGCCAGCAGTGAAGGGACAGGGGGCTTCACCGGGGAGCTGTTTTTT
CASSEGTGGFTGELFF
>.|TRBD2|TRBV9|TRBJ2-3|16
TGTGCCAGCAGCGTAGTAACGGGGGGGCAGGGAGATACGCAGTATTTT
CASSVVTGGQGDTQYF
>once|TRBD1|TRBV20-1|TRBJ1-1|14
TGCAGTGCTAGTCCCCCCACAGGGGGTAGTGAAGCTTTCTTT
CSASPPTGGSEAFF
>.|.|TRBV5-1|TRBJ2-6|16
TGCGCCAGCAGCTTGGATCTGTCCTCTGGGGCCAACGTCCTGACTTTC
CASSLDLSSGANVLTF
>.|.|TRBV4-2|TRBJ2-1|14
TGTGCCAGCAGCCAAGATCCCGGGGGATCCGAGCAGTTCTTC
CASSQDPGGSEQFF
>.|TRBD1|TRBV3-1/TRBV3-2|TRBJ2-2|16
TGTGCCAGCAGCCAAGAAACCCCCAGGGGGACCGGGGAGCTGTTTTTT
CASSQETPRGTGELFF
>few|.|TRBV20-1|TRBJ1-2|11
TGCAGTGCTAGAGAAGGAGGAGGCTACACCTTC
CSAREGGGYTF